In its sample, the clone carrying this TCR beta chain was seen once. No antigen is known for it. This sample is drawn from a study of shared clonotypes between healthy human individuals. TCRdb's table, derived via immunoSEQ multiplex PCR, lists solely in-frame clones and lacks some. The sample includes more than 2,000,000 clones, 80% to 95% of them seen just once. This CDR3 is built from 14 residues. Trimming stripped 2 bases from V and 3 bases from J, with 11 bases between. Germline CDR1 reads SGHVS; CDR2 reads FQNEAQ. Points from the study as a whole: Sequencing depth was a factor that was expected to affect clonotype sharing among donors. The rarefaction results pointed to incomplete sorted-subset sequencing despite large depth. Between a handful of donors, naive CD4 clonotypes were shared at a level of about 5%.

The V call is TRBV7-8, the J call TRBJ2-7; D might be TRBD2 (6 bases). Sequenced sample: naive CD4+ T cells from PBMCs. Indicated subset: CD45RA+ positively selected. This TCR was recovered from a man between 18 and 35 years old in good health. Some clones in this sample may be carry-over from other donors' samples. The CDR3 DNA is TGTGCCAGCAGCTTAACAGCGGGCCTCTACGAGCAGTACTTC. Amino acids: CASSLTAGLYEQYF. The full variable domain, its missing parts supplied by reference TRBV7-8 and TRBJ2-7, is GAGVSQSPRYKVAKRGQDVALRCDPISGHVSLFWYQQALGQGPEFLTYFQNEAQLDKSGLPSDRFFAERPEGSVSTLKIQRTQQEDSAVYLCASSLTAGLYEQYFGPGTRLTVT.